This passage covers 10 T cell receptor beta chains from one sample sequenced in a study of T cell changes during pregnancy in multiple sclerosis. Libraries were prepared by immunoSEQ multiplex PCR; TCRdb keeps only in-frame clonotypes and omits some of them. Among some 120,000 clones, around 90% were seen once, and the ten largest hold 1.5% to 1.7%. The sequenced sample was peripheral blood, obtained in the third trimester of pregnancy. Every receptor here comes from a female donor with multiple sclerosis, enrolled in a pregnancy study.

The chain uses TRBV11-2 and TRBJ2-1; no clear D gene. V was cut by 3 bases and J by 0 bases, with 12 bases left in between. Germline loops: CDR1 SGHAT, CDR2 FQNNGV. The CDR3 has 16 residues. The CDR3 bases are TGTGCCAGCAGCTTGACACGTATAAGCTCCTACAATGAGCAGTTCTTC. Its protein product is CASSLTRISSYNEQFF.

The chain joins TRBV19 to TRBJ1-4; TRBD1 might be the D (5 bases). Germline-derived CDR1 and CDR2 are LNHDA and SQIVND (reference sequence). The CDR3 covers 16 residues. Between the trimmed V and J ends, which lost 5 bases and 2 bases, there was a span of 15 bases. CDR3 in DNA: TGTGCCAGTAGTCCCCGGAGGGGTCGCACTAATGAAAAACTGTTTTTT. This gives the protein CASSPRRGRTNEKLFF.

This chain uses TRBV27 with TRBJ1-5; D possibly corresponds to TRBD1 (5 bases). The ends were cut back, 2 bases at V and 7 bases at J, with 18 bases in the middle. The length of the CDR3 is 16 residues. Looked up from germline, CDR1 is MNHEY and CDR2 is SMNVEV (reference sequence). As DNA, the CDR3 is TGTGCCAGCAGTTTAAAGGGGCCAGGGTGGAACCAGCCCCAGCATTTT. Amino acids: CASSLKGPGWNQPQHF.

The chain has TRBV5-1 and TRBJ2-1; 11 bases are a match to TRBD2. The CDR3 is 17 amino acids. The V gene end was trimmed by 4 bases and the J gene end by 3 bases; junction bases not matched to a gene: 9. The V gene's germline CDR1 is SGHRS and CDR2 YFSETQ. This CDR3 reads CASSPPPSGGNYNEQFF. The CDR3, as DNA: TGCGCCAGCAGCCCCCCACCTAGCGGGGGGAACTACAATGAGCAGTTCTTC.

The gene calls are TRBV5-1 and TRBJ2-7; 12 nucleotides line up with TRBD2. Germline V CDR1 and CDR2: SGHRS, YFSETQ. Trimming at V came to 2 bases and at J to 1 base, leaving 10 bases not matched to a gene. There are 18 residues in the CDR3. The chain's CDR3 is CASSLNNPGTSGSYEQYF. In DNA, the CDR3 is TGCGCCAGCAGCTTAAACAACCCCGGGACTAGCGGGTCCTACGAGCAGTACTTC.

This rearrangement joins TRBV7-9 to TRBJ2-1, with TRBD2 identical over 9 bases. CDR3 length equals 15 residues. The trim removed 3 bases at V and 10 bases at J, leaving 10 bases unmatched. Per the germline V gene, CDR1 is SEHNR and CDR2 is FQNEAQ (reference sequence). Here the CDR3 reads CASSLGAGLAWEQFF. The CDR3 nucleotides are TGTGCCAGCAGCTTGGGGGCCGGACTAGCGTGGGAGCAGTTCTTC.

The chain has TRBV6-1 and TRBJ2-7, with TRBD1 as a possible D gene (6 bases). Germline V CDR1 and CDR2: MNHNS, SASEGT. The V end was cut by 8 bases, the J end by 2 bases, with 19 bases between. The CDR3 sequence is 15 residues long. Written as DNA, the CDR3 is TGTGCCAGCGGCTCCGGGACACAAATGACCTACGAGCAGTACTTC. This encodes CASGSGTQMTYEQYF.

The chain combines TRBV2 with TRBJ1-2; TRBD1 is a possible D gene (6 bases). Looked up from germline, CDR1 is SNHLY and CDR2 is FYNNEI. The V end was cut by 3 bases, the J end by 3 bases, with 8 bases between. The CDR3 has 13 amino acids. Here the CDR3 DNA reads TGTGCCAGCAGTGAGTACAGGGACTATGGCTACACCTTC. Translating gives CASSEYRDYGYTF.

This chain connects TRBV30 to TRBJ1-3, with D perhaps matching TRBD1 (5 bases). Trimming took off 1 base at V and 5 bases at J, with 9 bases between the two ends. Germline V gene sequence: CDR1 GTSNPN, CDR2 SVGIG (reference sequence). The CDR3 is 13 amino acids. The chain's CDR3 is CAWSEGVRNTIYF. The CDR3 DNA sequence: TGTGCCTGGAGTGAAGGGGTTAGAAACACCATATATTTT.

The chain employs TRBV27 and TRBJ2-1; maybe TRBD2 (5 bases). Looked up from germline, CDR1 is MNHEY and CDR2 is SMNVEV (reference sequence). Trimming stripped 9 bases from V and 6 bases from J, with 15 bases between. This CDR3 region has 13 residues. The CDR3 nucleotides are TGTGCCAGTCGCCGGACTGGCGTCAATGAGCAGTTCTTC. As protein: CASRRTGVNEQFF.